The rows below give T cell receptor beta chains drawn from one sample of a study of cytomegalovirus exposure and HLA in healthy donors. Measured with immunoSEQ multiplex PCR; TCRdb has only the in-frame clones, and not every one. The top ten clones hold roughly 3% of a sample with about 180,000 clones, around 86% of them seen once. The sample consisted of PBMCs. These receptors all stem from a man in his late teens or twenties in good health and CMV-seropositive. Each CDR3 is given with its conserved first and last residue. D genes are given only for firm matches. The size field is filled for only some rows; it gives once, few, many or a size class.

>-|TRBJ2-1|TRBV6-1|TRBD2|17
CASSEAGTSGRDNEQFF
TGTGCCAGCAGTGAAGCGGGGACTAGCGGGAGAGACAATGAGCAGTTCTTC
>-|TRBJ1-4|TRBV2|-|12
CAGGEYGEKLFF
TGTGCCGGAGGGGAGTATGGTGAAAAACTGTTTTTT
>-|TRBJ2-3|TRBV4-3|TRBD2|16
CASSQGAGASTDTQYF
TGCGCCAGCAGCCAAGGAGCGGGGGCCAGCACAGATACGCAGTATTTT
>-|TRBJ2-7|TRBV28|-|14
CASSLDKATYEQYF
-
>-|TRBJ1-1|TRBV6-1|TRBD1|15
CASSEPGQGRIEAFF
TGTGCCAGCAGTGAACCGGGACAGGGAAGAATTGAAGCTTTCTTT
>-|TRBJ1-1|TRBV25-1|-|13
CASSGQVKAEAFF
TGTGCCAGCAGTGGACAGGTTAAGGCTGAAGCTTTCTTT
>-|TRBJ2-4|TRBV9|TRBD2|14
CASSATSGQNIQYF
TGTGCCAGCAGCGCGACTAGCGGACAAAACATTCAGTACTTC
>few|TRBJ1-2|TRBV4-3|TRBD1|15
CASSQERTGIYGYTF
TGCGCCAGCAGCCAAGAACGGACAGGGATCTATGGCTACACCTTC
>-|TRBJ2-1|TRBV11-2|-|16
CASSSGRTGLGHEQFF
TGTGCCAGCAGCTCGGGTCGGACGGGACTGGGGCATGAGCAGTTCTTC
>-|TRBJ2-7|TRBV2|-|13
CASRGLRSYEQYF
TGTGCCAGCAGGGGACTGCGCTCCTACGAGCAGTACTTC
>-|TRBJ2-5|TRBV13|TRBD1|15
CASSPMTGIKETQYF
TGTGCCAGCAGCCCCATGACAGGGATAAAAGAGACCCAGTACTTC
>-|TRBJ2-3|TRBV5-1|TRBD2|17
CASSLGPTGGGVDTQYF
TGCGCCAGCAGCTTGGGTCCCACCGGCGGGGGGGTAGATACGCAGTATTTT
>-|TRBJ1-2|TRBV6-4|TRBD1|16
CASPSDRDRCMMGYTF
TGTGCCAGCCCCTCTGACCGGGACAGATGCATGATGGGCTACACCTTC
>-|TRBJ1-5|TRBV2|-|14
CASIGEPIDQPQHF
TGTGCCAGCATAGGAGAGCCTATAGATCAGCCCCAGCATTTT
>-|TRBJ1-2|TRBV2|TRBD1|17
CASSEIEGTVLNYGYTF
TGTGCCAGCAGTGAAATTGAGGGGACAGTCCTTAACTATGGCTACACCTTC
>-|TRBJ1-2|TRBV29-1|-|13
CSVDVVEQKGYTF
TGCAGCGTTGATGTCGTGGAACAGAAAGGCTACACCTTC
>-|TRBJ1-5|TRBV30|-|13
CAWSLRGIQPQHF
TGTGCCTGGAGCCTGAGGGGGATTCAGCCCCAGCATTTT
>-|TRBJ1-6|TRBV9|TRBD1|15
CASSVRGQGRSPLHF
TGTGCCAGCAGCGTACGGGGACAGGGCCGCTCACCCCTCCACTTT
>few|TRBJ1-6|TRBV30|TRBD1|14
CAWSGQGPNSPLHF
TGTGCCTGGAGTGGACAGGGACCTAATTCACCCCTCCACTTT
>few|TRBJ2-7|TRBV6-1|-|13
CASSEGGRREQYF
TGTGCCAGCAGTGAAGGGGGCAGGCGCGAGCAGTACTTC
>-|TRBJ1-2|TRBV30|-|15
CAWRLYTQAGGGYTF
TGTGCCTGGAGGCTATACACACAGGCCGGGGGTGGCTACACCTTC
>-|TRBJ2-5|TRBV19|-|14
CASTSLGKPETQYF
TGTGCCAGTACGAGCCTGGGCAAGCCGGAGACCCAGTACTTC
>-|TRBJ1-2|TRBV9|-|13
CASSVATDYGYTF
TGTGCCAGCAGCGTAGCAACGGACTATGGCTACACCTTC
>once|TRBJ2-1|TRBV13|-|18
CASSLGRAALGSYNEQFF
TGTGCCAGCAGCTTAGGCAGGGCAGCGCTTGGCTCCTACAATGAGCAGTTCTTC
>-|TRBJ2-1|TRBV29-1|-|11
CSVPLYNEQFF
TGCAGCGTCCCCTTGTACAATGAGCAGTTCTTC
>-|TRBJ2-7|TRBV9|TRBD1|15
CASSVTFGTAYEQYF
TGTGCCAGCAGCGTAACCTTCGGGACAGCCTACGAGCAGTACTTC
>-|TRBJ2-1|TRBV4-2|TRBD2|18
CASSLGLAGLRPYNEQFF
TGTGCCAGCAGCCTAGGACTAGCGGGCCTCAGACCCTACAATGAGCAGTTCTTC
>-|TRBJ2-1|TRBV7-6|-|15
CASSFLGHFKNEQFF
TGTGCCAGCAGCTTCCTTGGACATTTTAAGAATGAGCAGTTCTTC
>-|TRBJ1-2|TRBV10-3|TRBD1|14
CAINPGQGAGGYTF
TGTGCCATCAACCCGGGACAGGGGGCAGGTGGCTACACCTTC
>-|TRBJ2-3|TRBV5-8|TRBD2|15
CASSLKRGGTDTQYF
TGTGCCAGCAGCTTGAAGCGGGGGGGCACAGATACGCAGTATTTT
>few|TRBJ2-7|TRBV7-9|TRBD2|14
CASSWEGGPYEQYF
TGTGCCAGTTCTTGGGAGGGCGGCCCCTACGAGCAGTACTTC
>-|TRBJ2-3|TRBV9|-|12
CASSGTLDTQYF
TGTGCCAGCAGCGGGACTTTAGATACGCAGTATTTT
>-|TRBJ1-1|TRBV7-9|-|13
CASTRGRGGKAFF
TGTGCCAGCACCCGAGGTCGGGGGGGGAAAGCTTTCTTT
>-|TRBJ2-7|TRBV7-2|TRBD1|14
CASSRWDRGGEQYF
TGTGCCAGCAGCCGCTGGGACAGGGGCGGCGAGCAGTACTTC
>once|TRBJ2-7|TRBV21-1|-|16
CASSKARDRDYYEQYF
TGTGCCAGCAGCAAAGCCCGGGACAGGGACTACTACGAGCAGTACTTC
>-|TRBJ2-3|TRBV11-2|TRBD2|17
CASSLELAGGSTDTQYF
TGTGCCAGCAGCTTGGAACTAGCGGGAGGGAGCACAGATACGCAGTATTTT
>-|TRBJ2-1|TRBV29-1|-|15
CSVERGTQTYNEQFF
TGCAGCGTTGAAAGGGGAACTCAAACCTACAATGAGCAGTTCTTC
>-|TRBJ2-7|TRBV7-8|-|17
CASSLFPPWRVSLEQYF
TGTGCCAGCAGCTTATTCCCTCCGTGGAGGGTATCTCTGGAGCAGTACTTC
>-|TRBJ1-2|TRBV7-2|-|16
CASSLRSTLANYGYTF
TGTGCCAGCAGCTTACGGTCAACTTTAGCTAACTATGGCTACACCTTC
>-|TRBJ1-1|TRBV6-1|-|15
CASSRGGGVNTEAFF
TGTGCCAGCAGTAGAGGGGGGGGCGTCAACACTGAAGCTTTCTTT
>-|TRBJ1-1|TRBV9|-|14
CASSPGGVLTEAFF
TGTGCCAGCAGCCCGGGGGGCGTTCTCACTGAAGCTTTCTTT
>-|TRBJ2-3|TRBV28|-|14
CASSRGHSTDTQYF
TGTGCCAGCAGCCGCGGACACAGCACAGATACGCAGTATTTT
>-|TRBJ2-2|TRBV21-1|-|18
CASSESVTSGGPTGELFF
TGTGCCAGCAGCGAAAGTGTGACTAGCGGGGGCCCCACCGGGGAGCTGTTTTTT
>-|TRBJ1-3|TRBV18|-|14
CASSIDRTGNTIYF
TGTGCCAGCTCTATCGACAGAACTGGAAACACCATATATTTT
>once|TRBJ1-5|TRBV18|TRBD1|15
CASSPRDRVGEPQHF
TGTGCCAGCTCACCACGGGACAGGGTCGGGGAGCCCCAGCATTTT
>-|TRBJ2-3|TRBV4-3|-|14
CASSQEGATDTQYF
TGCGCCAGCAGCCAAGAGGGGGCCACAGATACGCAGTATTTT
>-|TRBJ1-6|TRBV7-2|-|12
CASGHNNSPLHF
TGTGCCAGCGGACATAATAATTCACCCCTCCACTTT
>-|TRBJ1-2|TRBV28|TRBD1|15
CASSLSDRASNGYTF
TGTGCCAGCAGTTTATCGGACAGGGCCTCAAATGGCTACACCTTC
>-|TRBJ2-1|TRBV9|TRBD2|14
CASSVGPSGDEQFF
TGTGCCAGCAGCGTAGGGCCTAGCGGGGATGAGCAGTTCTTC
>-|TRBJ1-2|TRBV7-8|-|14
CASSLAGGLYGYTF
TGTGCCAGCAGCTTAGCGGGGGGGCTTTATGGCTACACCTTC
>-|TRBJ2-7|TRBV6-5|-|13
CASRGGGFYEQYF
TGTGCCAGTAGGGGAGGGGGATTCTACGAGCAGTACTTC